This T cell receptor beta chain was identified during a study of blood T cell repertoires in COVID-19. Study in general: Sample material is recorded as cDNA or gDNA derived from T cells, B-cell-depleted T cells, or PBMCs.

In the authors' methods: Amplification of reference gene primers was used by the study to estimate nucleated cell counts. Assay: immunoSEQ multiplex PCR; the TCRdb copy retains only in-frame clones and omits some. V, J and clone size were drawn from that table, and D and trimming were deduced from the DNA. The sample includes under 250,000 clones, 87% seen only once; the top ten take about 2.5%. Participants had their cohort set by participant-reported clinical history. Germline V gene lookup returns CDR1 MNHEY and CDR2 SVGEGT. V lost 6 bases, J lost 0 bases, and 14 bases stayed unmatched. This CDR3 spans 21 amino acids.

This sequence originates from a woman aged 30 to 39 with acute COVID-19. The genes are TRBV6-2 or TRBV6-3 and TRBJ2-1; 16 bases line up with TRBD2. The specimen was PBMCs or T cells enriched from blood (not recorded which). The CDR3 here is CASSHRKGLAGGLVSYNEQFF. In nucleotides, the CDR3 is TGTGCCAGCAGCCACCGGAAGGGACTAGCGGGGGGGCTTGTCTCCTACAATGAGCAGTTCTTC.